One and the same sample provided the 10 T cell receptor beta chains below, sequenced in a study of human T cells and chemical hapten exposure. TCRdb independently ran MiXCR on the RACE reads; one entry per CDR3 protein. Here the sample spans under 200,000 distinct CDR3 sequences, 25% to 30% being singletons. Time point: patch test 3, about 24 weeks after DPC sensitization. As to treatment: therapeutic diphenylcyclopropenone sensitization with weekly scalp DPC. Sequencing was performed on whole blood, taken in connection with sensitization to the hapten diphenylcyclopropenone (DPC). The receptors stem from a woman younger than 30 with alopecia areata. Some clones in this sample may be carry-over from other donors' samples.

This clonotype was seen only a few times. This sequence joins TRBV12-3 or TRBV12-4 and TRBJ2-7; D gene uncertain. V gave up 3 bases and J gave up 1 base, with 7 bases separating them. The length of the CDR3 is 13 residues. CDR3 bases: TGTGCCAGCAGTTTTCTTGGATCCTACGAGCAGTACTTC. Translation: CASSFLGSYEQYF.

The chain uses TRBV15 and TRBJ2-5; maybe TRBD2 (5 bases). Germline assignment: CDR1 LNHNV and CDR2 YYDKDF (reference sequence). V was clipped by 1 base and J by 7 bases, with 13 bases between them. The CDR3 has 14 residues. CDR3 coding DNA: TGTGCCACCAGCAGAGGAGGGCCGAAAGGGACCCAGTACTTC. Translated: CATSRGGPKGTQYF.

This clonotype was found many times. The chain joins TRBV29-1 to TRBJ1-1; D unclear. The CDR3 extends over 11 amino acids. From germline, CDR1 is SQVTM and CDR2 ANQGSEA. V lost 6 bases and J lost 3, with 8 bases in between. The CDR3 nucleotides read TGCAGCGTCCGACGGGACACTGAAGCTTTCTTT. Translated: CSVRRDTEAFF.

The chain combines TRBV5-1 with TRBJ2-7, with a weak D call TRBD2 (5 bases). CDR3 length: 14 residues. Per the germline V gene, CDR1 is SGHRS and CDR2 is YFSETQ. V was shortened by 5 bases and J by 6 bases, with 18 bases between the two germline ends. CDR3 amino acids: CASRTDSLPTEQYF. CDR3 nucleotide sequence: TGCGCCAGCAGAACGGACTCACTCCCTACCGAGCAGTACTTC.

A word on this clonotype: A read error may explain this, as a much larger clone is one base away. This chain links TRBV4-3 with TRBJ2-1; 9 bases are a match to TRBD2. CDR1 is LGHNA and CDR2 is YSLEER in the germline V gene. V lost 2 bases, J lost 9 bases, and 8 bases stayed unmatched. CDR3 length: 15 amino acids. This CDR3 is CASSQMRGGGIEQFF. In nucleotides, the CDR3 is TGCGCCAGCAGCCAAATGCGCGGGGGGGGGATTGAGCAGTTCTTC.

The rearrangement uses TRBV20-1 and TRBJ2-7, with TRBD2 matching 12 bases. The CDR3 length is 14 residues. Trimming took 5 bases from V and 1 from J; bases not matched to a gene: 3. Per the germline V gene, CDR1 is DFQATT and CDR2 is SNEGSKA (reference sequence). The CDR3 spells CSAVGTSGSYEQYF. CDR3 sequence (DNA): TGCAGTGCTGTGGGGACTAGCGGGTCCTACGAGCAGTACTTC.

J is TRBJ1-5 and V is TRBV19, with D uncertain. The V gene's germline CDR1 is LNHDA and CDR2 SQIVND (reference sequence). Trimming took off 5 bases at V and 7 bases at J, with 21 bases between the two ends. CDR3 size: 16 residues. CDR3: CASSVLSTLREQPQHF. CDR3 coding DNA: TGTGCCAGTAGTGTACTATCGACTCTGCGGGAGCAGCCCCAGCATTTT.

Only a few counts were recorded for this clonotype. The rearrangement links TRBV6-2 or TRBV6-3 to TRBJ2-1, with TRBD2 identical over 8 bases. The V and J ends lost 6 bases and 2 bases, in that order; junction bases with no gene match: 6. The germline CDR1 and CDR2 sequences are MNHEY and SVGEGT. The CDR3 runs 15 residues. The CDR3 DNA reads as TGTGCCAGCAGCCAGCGGGAGAGCACCTACAATGAGCAGTTCTTC. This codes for CASSQRESTYNEQFF.

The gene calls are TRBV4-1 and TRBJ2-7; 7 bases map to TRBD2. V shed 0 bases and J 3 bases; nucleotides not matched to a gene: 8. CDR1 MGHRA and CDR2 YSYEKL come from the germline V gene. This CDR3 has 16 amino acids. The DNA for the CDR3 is TGCGCCAGCAGCCAAGATGGGGCCGGGGGGAGCTACGAGCAGTACTTC. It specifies CASSQDGAGGSYEQYF.

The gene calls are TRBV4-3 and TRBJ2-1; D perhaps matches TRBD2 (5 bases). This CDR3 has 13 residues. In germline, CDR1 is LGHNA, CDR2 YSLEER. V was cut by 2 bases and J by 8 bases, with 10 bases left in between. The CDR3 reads CASSQKLVYEQFF. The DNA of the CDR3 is TGCGCCAGCAGCCAAAAACTAGTCTATGAGCAGTTCTTC.